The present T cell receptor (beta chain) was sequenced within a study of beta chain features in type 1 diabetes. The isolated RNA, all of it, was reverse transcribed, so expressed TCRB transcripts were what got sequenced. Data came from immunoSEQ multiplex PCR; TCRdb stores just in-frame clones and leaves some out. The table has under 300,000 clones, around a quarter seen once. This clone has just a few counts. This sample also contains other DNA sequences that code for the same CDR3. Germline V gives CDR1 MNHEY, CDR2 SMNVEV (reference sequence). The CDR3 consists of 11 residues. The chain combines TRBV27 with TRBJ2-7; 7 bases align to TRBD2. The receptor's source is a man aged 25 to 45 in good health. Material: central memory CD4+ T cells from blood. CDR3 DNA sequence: TGTGCTTCCGGGACTAACTACGAGCAGTACTTC. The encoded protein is CASGTNYEQYF.